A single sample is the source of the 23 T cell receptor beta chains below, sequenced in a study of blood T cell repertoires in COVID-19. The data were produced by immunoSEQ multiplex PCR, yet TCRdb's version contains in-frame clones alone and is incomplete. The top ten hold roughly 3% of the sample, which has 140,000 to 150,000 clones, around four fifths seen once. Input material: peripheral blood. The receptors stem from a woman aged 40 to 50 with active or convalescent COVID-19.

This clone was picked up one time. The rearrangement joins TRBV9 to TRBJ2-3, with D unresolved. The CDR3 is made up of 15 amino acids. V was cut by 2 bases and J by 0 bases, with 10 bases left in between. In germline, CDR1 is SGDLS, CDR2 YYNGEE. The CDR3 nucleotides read TGTGCCAGCAGCGTCCTTGCAGGAAGCACAGATACGCAGTATTTT. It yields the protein CASSVLAGSTDTQYF.

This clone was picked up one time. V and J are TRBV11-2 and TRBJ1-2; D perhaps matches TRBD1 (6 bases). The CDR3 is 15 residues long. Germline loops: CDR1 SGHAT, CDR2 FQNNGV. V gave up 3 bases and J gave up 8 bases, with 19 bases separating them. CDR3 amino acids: CASSFSGTQAGGYTF. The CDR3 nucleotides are TGTGCCAGCAGCTTTTCCGGGACACAAGCAGGCGGCTACACCTTC. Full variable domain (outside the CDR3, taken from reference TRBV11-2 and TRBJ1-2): EAGVAQSPRYKIIEKRQSVAFWCNPISGHATLYWYQQILGQGPKLLIQFQNNGVVDDSQLPKDRFSAERLKGVDSTLKIQPAKLEDSAVYLCASSFSGTQAGGYTFGSGTRLTVV.

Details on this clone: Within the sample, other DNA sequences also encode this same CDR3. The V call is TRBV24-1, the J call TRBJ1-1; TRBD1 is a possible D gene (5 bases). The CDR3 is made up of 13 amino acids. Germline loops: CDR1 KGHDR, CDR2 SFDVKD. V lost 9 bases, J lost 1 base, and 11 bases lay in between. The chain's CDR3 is CATSGGGNTEAFF. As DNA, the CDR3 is TGTGCCACCTCTGGGGGGGGGAACACTGAAGCTTTCTTT.

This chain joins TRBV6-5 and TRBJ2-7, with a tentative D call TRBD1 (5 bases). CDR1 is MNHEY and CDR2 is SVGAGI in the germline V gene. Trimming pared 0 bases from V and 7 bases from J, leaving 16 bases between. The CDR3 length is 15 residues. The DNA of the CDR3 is TGTGCCAGCAGTTACTCCGAGGACATCAAAGGAGAGCAGTACTTC. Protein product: CASSYSEDIKGEQYF.

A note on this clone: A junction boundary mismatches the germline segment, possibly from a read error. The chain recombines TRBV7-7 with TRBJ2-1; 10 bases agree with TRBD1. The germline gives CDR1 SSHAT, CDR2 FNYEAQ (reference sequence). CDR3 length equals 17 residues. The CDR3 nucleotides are TGTGCTAGCAGCGCACGCACCGGGACAGGGGCCTACAATGAGCAGTTCTTC. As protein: CASSARTGTGAYNEQFF.

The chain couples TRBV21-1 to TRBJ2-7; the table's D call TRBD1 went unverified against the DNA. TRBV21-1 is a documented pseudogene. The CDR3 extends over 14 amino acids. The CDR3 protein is CASRQRQGRLWQYF. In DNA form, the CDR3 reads TGTGCCAGCAGGCAGAGGCAGGGGAGATTGTGGCAGTACTTC.

The CDR3 spells CSVEHIQSGTGTISGYTF. The CDR3 DNA follows: TGCAGCGTTGAACATATTCAGAGCGGGACAGGGACCATCTCGGGCTACACCTTC. The chain links TRBV29-1 to TRBJ1-2; TRBD1 matches at 9 bases. Germline loops: CDR1 SQVTM, CDR2 ANQGSEA. V lost 2 bases and J lost 8; bases outside the gene matches: 21. CDR3 size: 18 residues. The whole variable domain, remainder taken from reference TRBV29-1 and TRBJ1-2, is SAVISQKPSRDICQRGTSLTIQCQVDSQVTMMFWYRQQPGQSLTLIATANQGSEATYESGFVIDKFPISRPNLTFSTLTVSNMSPEDSSIYLCSVEHIQSGTGTISGYTFGSGTRLTVV.

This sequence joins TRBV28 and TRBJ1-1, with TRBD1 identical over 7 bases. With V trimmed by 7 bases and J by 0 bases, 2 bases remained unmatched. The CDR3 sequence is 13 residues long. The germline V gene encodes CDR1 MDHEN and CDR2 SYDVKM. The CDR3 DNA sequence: TGTGCCAGCAAGACAGGGATGAACACTGAAGCTTTCTTT. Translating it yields CASKTGMNTEAFF.

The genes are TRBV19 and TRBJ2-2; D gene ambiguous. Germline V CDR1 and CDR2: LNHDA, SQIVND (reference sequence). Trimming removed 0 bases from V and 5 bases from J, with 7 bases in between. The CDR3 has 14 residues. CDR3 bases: TGTGCCAGTAGTATAGATGCGGTTACCGGGGAGCTGTTTTTT. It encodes CASSIDAVTGELFF.

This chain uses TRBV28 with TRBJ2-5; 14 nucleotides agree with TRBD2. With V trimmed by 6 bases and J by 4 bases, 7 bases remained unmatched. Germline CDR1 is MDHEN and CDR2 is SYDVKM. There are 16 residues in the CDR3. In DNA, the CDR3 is TGTGCCAGCAGCCTGGGACTAGCGGGAGCGGTAGAGACCCAGTACTTC. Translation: CASSLGLAGAVETQYF.

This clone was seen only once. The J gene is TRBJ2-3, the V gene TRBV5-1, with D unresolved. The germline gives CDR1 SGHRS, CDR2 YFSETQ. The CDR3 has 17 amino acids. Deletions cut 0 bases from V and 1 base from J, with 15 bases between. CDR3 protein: CASSLAIGGFGTDTQYF. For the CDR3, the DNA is TGCGCCAGCAGCTTGGCCATTGGTGGCTTCGGCACAGATACGCAGTATTTT.

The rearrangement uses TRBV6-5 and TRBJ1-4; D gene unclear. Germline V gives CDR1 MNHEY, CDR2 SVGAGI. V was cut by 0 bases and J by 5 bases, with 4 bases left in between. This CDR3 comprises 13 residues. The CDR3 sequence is CASSYSGNEKLFF. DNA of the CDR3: TGTGCCAGCAGTTACTCCGGGAATGAAAAACTGTTTTTT.

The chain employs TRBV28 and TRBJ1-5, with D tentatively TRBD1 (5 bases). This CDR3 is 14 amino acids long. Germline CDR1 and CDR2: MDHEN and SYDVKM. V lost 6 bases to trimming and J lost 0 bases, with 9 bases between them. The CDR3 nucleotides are TGTGCCAGCAGGGCAGGGTTTAGCAATCAGCCCCAGCATTTT. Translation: CASRAGFSNQPQHF.

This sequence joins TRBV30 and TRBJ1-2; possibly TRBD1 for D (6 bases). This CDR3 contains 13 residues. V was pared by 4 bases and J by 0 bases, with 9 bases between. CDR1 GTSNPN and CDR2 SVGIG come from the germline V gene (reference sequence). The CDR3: CAWTRQANYGYTF. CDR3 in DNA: TGTGCCTGGACCCGACAGGCTAACTATGGCTACACCTTC.

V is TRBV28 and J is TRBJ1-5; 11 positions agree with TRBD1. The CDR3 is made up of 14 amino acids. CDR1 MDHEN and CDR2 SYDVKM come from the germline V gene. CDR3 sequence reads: CTVGTGGGNQPQHF. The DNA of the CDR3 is TGTACCGTGGGGACAGGGGGGGGCAATCAGCCCCAGCATTTT.

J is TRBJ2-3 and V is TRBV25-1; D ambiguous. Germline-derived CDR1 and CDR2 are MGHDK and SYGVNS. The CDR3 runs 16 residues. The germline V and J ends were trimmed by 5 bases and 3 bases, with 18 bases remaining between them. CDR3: CASSPWAGNGTDTQYF. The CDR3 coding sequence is TGTGCCAGCAGTCCCTGGGCTGGCAATGGAACAGATACGCAGTATTTT.

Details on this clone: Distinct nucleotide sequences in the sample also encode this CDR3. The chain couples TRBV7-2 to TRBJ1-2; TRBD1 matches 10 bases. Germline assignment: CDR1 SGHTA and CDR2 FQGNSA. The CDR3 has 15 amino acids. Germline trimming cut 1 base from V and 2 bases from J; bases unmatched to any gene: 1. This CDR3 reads CASSLGDRGNYGYTF. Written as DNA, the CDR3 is TGTGCCAGCAGCTTAGGGGACAGGGGAAACTATGGCTACACCTTC.

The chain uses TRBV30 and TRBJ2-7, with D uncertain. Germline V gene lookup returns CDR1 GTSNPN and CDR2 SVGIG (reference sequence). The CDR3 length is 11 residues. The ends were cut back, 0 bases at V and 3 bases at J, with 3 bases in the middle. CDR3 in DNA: TGTGCCTGGAGTGTACTCTACGAGCAGTACTTC. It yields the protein CAWSVLYEQYF.

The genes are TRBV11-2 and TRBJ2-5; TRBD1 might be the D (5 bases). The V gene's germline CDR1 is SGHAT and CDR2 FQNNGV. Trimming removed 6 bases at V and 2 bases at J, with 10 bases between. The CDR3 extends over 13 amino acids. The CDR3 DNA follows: TGTGCCAGCAGGGCGACAGATCAAGAGACCCAGTACTTC. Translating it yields CASRATDQETQYF.

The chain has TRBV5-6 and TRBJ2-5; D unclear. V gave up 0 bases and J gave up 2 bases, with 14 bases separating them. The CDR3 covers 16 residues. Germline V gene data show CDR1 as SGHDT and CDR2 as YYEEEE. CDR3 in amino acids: CASSLGFTGTQETQYF. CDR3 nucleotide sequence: TGTGCCAGCAGCTTGGGTTTTACGGGTACTCAAGAGACCCAGTACTTC.

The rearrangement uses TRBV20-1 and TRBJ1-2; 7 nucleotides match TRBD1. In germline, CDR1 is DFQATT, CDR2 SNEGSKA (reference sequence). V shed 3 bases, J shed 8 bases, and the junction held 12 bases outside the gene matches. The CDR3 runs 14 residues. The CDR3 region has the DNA TGCAGTGCTAGTAGGACAGGCGGATTGCAAGGCTACACCTTC. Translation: CSASRTGGLQGYTF.

This chain's CDR3 is CASSSSGGPYEQYF. The CDR3 coding sequence is TGTGCCAGCAGTTCAAGCGGGGGTCCCTACGAGCAGTACTTC. The chain joins TRBV6-2 or TRBV6-3 to TRBJ2-7; 8 bases match TRBD2. There are 14 residues in the CDR3. With 4 bases clipped from V and 2 bases from J, the junction kept 4 bases outside the gene matches. Looked up from germline, CDR1 is MNHEY and CDR2 is SVGEGT.

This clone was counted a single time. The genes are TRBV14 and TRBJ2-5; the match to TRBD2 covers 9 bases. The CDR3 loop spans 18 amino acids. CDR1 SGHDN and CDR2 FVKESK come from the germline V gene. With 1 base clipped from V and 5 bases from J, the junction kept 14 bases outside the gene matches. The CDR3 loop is CASSQAIRLAGFGETQYF. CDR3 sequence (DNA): TGTGCCAGCAGCCAAGCCATCCGGCTAGCGGGGTTCGGGGAGACCCAGTACTTC.